This passage covers 10 T cell receptor beta chains from one sample sequenced in a study of shared clonotypes between healthy human individuals. Libraries were prepared by immunoSEQ multiplex PCR; TCRdb keeps only in-frame clonotypes and omits some of them. The sample lists roughly 400,000 clones, 90% to 98% occurring once. The specimen sequenced was memory CD8+ T cells sorted from blood. Subset meaning: CD45RO+ cells pooled with CCR7-negative TemRA cells. These receptors were collected from a man aged 30 to 39 in good health.

The rearrangement joins TRBV5-1 to TRBJ2-7; 11 positions match TRBD2. The CDR3 is 17 amino acids. CDR1 and CDR2 from the germline V gene are SGHRS and YFSETQ. V shed 4 bases, J shed 4 bases, and the junction held 13 bases outside the gene matches. The DNA for the CDR3 is TGCGCCAGCAGCCCTTGGCCAACGGGACTAGCGGTTTACGAGCAGTACTTC. This sequence encodes CASSPWPTGLAVYEQYF.

This chain joins TRBV28 and TRBJ1-3; TRBD1 might be the D (5 bases). Trimming removed 4 bases from V and 7 bases from J, with 17 bases in between. This CDR3 has 15 residues. The germline CDR1 and CDR2 sequences are MDHEN and SYDVKM. CDR3 residues: CASSYRQSIWNTIYF. The CDR3 nucleotides read TGTGCCAGCAGTTACAGACAGTCAATCTGGAACACCATATATTTT. The full variable domain, in which reference TRBV28 and TRBJ1-3 provide the parts outside the CDR3, is DVKVTQSSRYLVKRTGEKVFLECVQDMDHENMFWYRQDPGLGLRLIYFSYDVKMKEKGDIPEGYSVSREKKERFSLILESASTNQTSMYLCASSYRQSIWNTIYFGEGSWLTVV.

V usage is TRBV25-1 and J usage is TRBJ2-7, with 8 bases fitting TRBD2. Germline CDR1 reads MGHDK; CDR2 reads SYGVNS. The length of the CDR3 is 13 residues. J gave up 1 base and V 7 bases, and 3 bases lay outside the gene matches. The chain's CDR3 is CASTGLASYEQYF. DNA for the CDR3: TGTGCCAGCACCGGACTAGCATCCTACGAGCAGTACTTC.

The rearrangement joins TRBV4-1 to TRBJ1-5, with no clear D. Per the germline V gene, CDR1 is MGHRA and CDR2 is YSYEKL. The germline V and J ends were trimmed by 1 base and 1 base, with 5 bases remaining between them. This CDR3 is built from 14 residues. The chain's CDR3 is CASSQVISNQPQHF. The CDR3 DNA follows: TGCGCCAGCAGCCAAGTCATCAGCAATCAGCCCCAGCATTTT.

V and J are TRBV30 and TRBJ2-3; the D gene is possibly TRBD2 (6 bases). This CDR3 is built from 14 residues. Looked up from germline, CDR1 is GTSNPN and CDR2 is SVGIG (reference sequence). Trimming pared 2 bases from V and 2 bases from J, leaving 11 bases between. CDR3 loop: CAWSTAGVTDTQYF. The CDR3 DNA reads as TGTGCCTGGAGTACAGCGGGTGTCACAGATACGCAGTATTTT.

The CDR3 region has the DNA TGTGCCAGCAGTTTAAGGTCCCCACAGGGGCTTAGGGTCCCCTACGAGCAGTACTTC. Translated: CASSLRSPQGLRVPYEQYF. The chain combines TRBV28 with TRBJ2-7; 7 positions match TRBD1. The J segment lost 2 bases and the V segment lost 2 bases, leaving 18 bases of the junction unmatched. The CDR3 extends over 19 amino acids. Germline V CDR1 and CDR2: MDHEN, SYDVKM.

This clone came up once. The V call is TRBV27, the J call TRBJ1-2, with D possibly TRBD1 on 5 matching bases. CDR1 MNHEY and CDR2 SMNVEV come from the germline V gene (reference sequence). The CDR3 loop spans 14 amino acids. Deletions cut 0 bases from V and 8 bases from J, with 13 bases between. CDR3 amino acids: CASSLSAGLLGYTF. The DNA for the CDR3 is TGTGCCAGCAGTTTATCCGCAGGGCTTTTAGGCTACACCTTC.

The chain joins TRBV6-6 to TRBJ1-4; the D is unclear. With 3 bases removed from V and 7 bases from J, the gap between germline ends came to 15 bases. This CDR3 is 15 amino acids long. CDR1 and CDR2 (germline): MNHNY, SVGAGI (reference sequence). The CDR3 here is CASSYPDEAGEKLFF. The CDR3 nucleotides are TGTGCCAGCAGTTATCCCGATGAGGCTGGTGAAAAACTGTTTTTT.

The chain carries TRBV28 and TRBJ1-4; D uncertain. This CDR3 is 16 amino acids long. Deletions cut 4 bases from V and 0 bases from J, with 12 bases between. The germline CDR1 and CDR2 sequences are MDHEN and SYDVKM. CDR3 nucleotide sequence: TGTGCCAGCAGTTCCCTTACAGCGGCAACTAATGAAAAACTGTTTTTT. It translates to CASSSLTAATNEKLFF.

The V gene is TRBV7-2, the J gene TRBJ1-5; D is unclear. The ends were cut back, 3 bases at V and 3 bases at J, with 9 bases in the middle. The CDR3 contains 14 residues. Looked up from germline, CDR1 is SGHTA and CDR2 is FQGNSA. This CDR3 is CASSLEANNQPQHF. The CDR3 DNA reads as TGTGCCAGCAGCTTGGAGGCGAACAATCAGCCCCAGCATTTT.